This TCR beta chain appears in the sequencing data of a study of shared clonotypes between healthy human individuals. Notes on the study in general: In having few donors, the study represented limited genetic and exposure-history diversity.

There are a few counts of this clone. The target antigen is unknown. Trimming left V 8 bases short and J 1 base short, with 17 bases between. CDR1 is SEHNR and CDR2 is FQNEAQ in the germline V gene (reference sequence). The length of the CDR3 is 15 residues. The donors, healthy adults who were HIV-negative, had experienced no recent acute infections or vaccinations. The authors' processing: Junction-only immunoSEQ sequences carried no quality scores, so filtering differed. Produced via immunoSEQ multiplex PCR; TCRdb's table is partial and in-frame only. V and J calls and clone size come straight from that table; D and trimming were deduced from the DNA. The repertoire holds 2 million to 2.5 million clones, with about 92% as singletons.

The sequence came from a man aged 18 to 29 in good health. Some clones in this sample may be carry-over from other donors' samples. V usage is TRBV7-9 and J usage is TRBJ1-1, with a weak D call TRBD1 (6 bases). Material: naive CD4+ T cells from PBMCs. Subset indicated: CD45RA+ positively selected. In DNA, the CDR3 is TGTGCCAGCGGCCCGTCGACAGGAGGGAACACTGAAGCTTTCTTT. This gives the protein CASGPSTGGNTEAFF.